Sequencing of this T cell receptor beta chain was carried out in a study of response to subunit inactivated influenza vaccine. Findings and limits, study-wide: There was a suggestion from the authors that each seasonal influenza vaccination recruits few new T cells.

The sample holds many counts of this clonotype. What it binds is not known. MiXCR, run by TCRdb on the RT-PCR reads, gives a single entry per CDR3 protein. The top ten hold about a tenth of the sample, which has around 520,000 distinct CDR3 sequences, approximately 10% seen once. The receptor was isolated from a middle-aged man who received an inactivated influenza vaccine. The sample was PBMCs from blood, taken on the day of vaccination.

CDR3 nucleotides: TGTGCCAGCAGCCCCCTGGCAGATACGCAGTATTTT. Its protein is CASSPLADTQYF. The chain uses TRBV7-9 and TRBJ2-3; D gene uncertain. Germline CDR1 and CDR2: SEHNR and FQNEAQ (reference sequence). The ends were cut back, 5 bases at V and 4 bases at J, with 7 bases in the middle. The CDR3 length is 12 residues.